This T cell receptor beta chain was profiled in a study of T cells in Graves' hyperthyroidism and ophthalmopathy. RNA transcripts yielded amplified TCR beta CDR3 regions. A first-round RT-PCR of the TCR CDR3 used the HTBI primer set. MiXCR was run by TCRdb on the multiplex PCR reads, yielding one entry per CDR3 protein. The sample comprises over 250,000 distinct CDR3 sequences, less than 30% of which are singletons, and approximately 25% rests with the top ten. Each diagnosis was grounded in clinical symptoms, serum thyroxine and TRAb, thyroid ultrasound, and orbital computed tomography. The sample, blood from the first hyperthyroidism diagnosis, precedes any ophthalmopathy symptoms. The CDR3 is 16 residues long. Trimming removed 4 bases from V and 3 bases from J; junction bases left unmatched: 9. Germline loops: CDR1 PRHDT, CDR2 FYEKMQ (reference sequence). Study results and limitations: Peripheral blood also featured most of the thyroid clonotypes expanded above 0.001.

This clonotype was recorded at least ten times. Its specificity is unknown. The chain carries TRBV13 and TRBJ1-1, with 9 nucleotides matching TRBD1. This sequence originates from a middle-aged man with Graves' hyperthyroidism that later progressed to Graves' ophthalmopathy. The specimen sequenced was blood. The CDR3, as DNA: TGTGCCAGCAGCTCGCAACCGGGACAGGGTTACACTGAAGCTTTCTTT. The encoded protein is CASSSQPGQGYTEAFF.